This paragraph covers one T cell receptor beta chain sequence. MiXCR, run by TCRdb on the RT-PCR reads, gives a single entry per CDR3 protein. The sample includes about a million distinct CDR3 sequences, 18% of them seen just once. CDR1 is PRHDT, CDR2 FYEKMQ, per germline (reference sequence). The CDR3 sequence is 14 residues long. Trimming took 5 bases from V and 4 from J; bases not matched to a gene: 5. The data derive from a study of patients and donors after allogeneic stem cell transplantation. The material sequenced was blood, either unsorted or a sorted T cell fraction (not recorded which). This TCR came from a human donor who was either an allogeneic HSCT recipient or a stem cell or donor lymphocyte infusion donor (not recorded which). It is not recorded whose cells these are; they may come from a transplant donor. V is TRBV13 and J is TRBJ1-5; 7 bases fit TRBD1. The CDR3 reads CASSILQGNQPQHF. CDR3 DNA: TGTGCCAGCAGCATCCTACAGGGGAATCAGCCCCAGCATTTT.